This is a list of T cell receptor beta chains from one sample in a study of PD-L1 blockade in urothelial cancer. The assay was immunoSEQ multiplex PCR, and TCRdb's table has in-frame clones only and misses some. The profile shows about 80,000 clones, around 81% of them singletons. Sequencing was performed on PBMCs, taken around atezolizumab (anti-PD-L1) treatment. The receptors here all came from a man aged 35-49 years with urothelial cancer. CDR3s include the opening cysteine and the closing phenylalanine or tryptophan. Fields, in order: D gene, V gene, clone size, J gene, CDR3 protein, CDR3 DNA. The D gene is left open where the match is weak. The listing skips clone size in some rows; elsewhere it reads once, few, many or a size class.

d_gene: TRBD1
v_gene: TRBV29-1
abundance: -
j_gene: TRBJ1-1
CDR3aa: CSVGQTMNTEAFF
CDR3nt: TGCAGCGTGGGACAGACCATGAACACTGAAGCTTTCTTT

d_gene: -
v_gene: TRBV5-4
abundance: -
j_gene: TRBJ2-5
CDR3aa: CASSERGQEGQETQYF
CDR3nt: TGTGCCAGCAGCGAGAGAGGACAGGAGGGCCAAGAGACCCAGTACTTC

d_gene: -
v_gene: TRBV28
abundance: -
j_gene: TRBJ2-2
CDR3aa: CGSSRSTTGELFF
CDR3nt: TGTGGGAGCTCGAGATCGACCACCGGGGAGCTGTTTTTT

d_gene: TRBD2
v_gene: TRBV16
abundance: -
j_gene: TRBJ2-3
CDR3aa: CASSPRGDSTDTQYF
CDR3nt: TGTGCCAGCAGCCCACGGGGGGACAGCACAGATACGCAGTATTTT

d_gene: TRBD1
v_gene: TRBV28
abundance: -
j_gene: TRBJ1-1
CDR3aa: CASSVGTGRTEAFF
CDR3nt: TGTGCCAGCAGTGTAGGGACAGGCCGGACTGAAGCTTTCTTT

d_gene: -
v_gene: TRBV28
abundance: -
j_gene: TRBJ1-5
CDR3aa: CASSLTRYQPQHF
CDR3nt: TGTGCCAGCAGTTTAACCAGGTATCAGCCCCAGCATTTT

d_gene: TRBD2
v_gene: TRBV6-5
abundance: -
j_gene: TRBJ2-7
CDR3aa: CASSYLFSGFPYEQYF
CDR3nt: TGTGCCAGCAGTTACCTCTTTAGCGGGTTCCCCTACGAGCAGTACTTC

d_gene: TRBD1
v_gene: TRBV5-4
abundance: -
j_gene: TRBJ2-1
CDR3aa: CASLKDRGGYNEQFF
CDR3nt: TGTGCCAGCCTCAAAGACAGGGGGGGATACAATGAGCAGTTCTTC

d_gene: -
v_gene: TRBV6-1
abundance: -
j_gene: TRBJ2-2
CDR3aa: CASSGQGRITGELFF
CDR3nt: TGTGCCAGCAGTGGCCAGGGTCGTATCACCGGGGAGCTGTTTTTT

d_gene: -
v_gene: TRBV27
abundance: -
j_gene: TRBJ2-2
CDR3aa: CASSFNKQGTGELFF
CDR3nt: TGTGCCAGCAGCTTTAACAAACAGGGAACCGGGGAGCTGTTTTTT

d_gene: TRBD2
v_gene: TRBV6-4
abundance: once
j_gene: TRBJ2-1
CDR3aa: CASSDRASGRHEQFF
CDR3nt: TGTGCCAGCAGTGACAGGGCTAGCGGGAGGCATGAGCAGTTCTTC

d_gene: -
v_gene: TRBV15
abundance: -
j_gene: TRBJ1-4
CDR3aa: CATSRPGINEKLFF
CDR3nt: TGTGCCACCAGCAGACCGGGAATTAATGAAAAACTGTTTTTT

d_gene: -
v_gene: TRBV7-9
abundance: -
j_gene: TRBJ2-7
CDR3aa: CASSLVGTYEQYF
CDR3nt: TGTGCCAGCAGCTTAGTCGGGACCTACGAGCAGTACTTC

d_gene: -
v_gene: TRBV27
abundance: -
j_gene: TRBJ2-1
CDR3aa: CASSWSPGYEQFF
CDR3nt: TGTGCCAGCAGTTGGTCCCCGGGGTATGAGCAGTTCTTC

d_gene: -
v_gene: TRBV7-9
abundance: -
j_gene: TRBJ2-3
CDR3aa: CASSLTRGEDTQYF
CDR3nt: TGTGCCAGCAGCTTAACACGTGGAGAAGATACGCAGTATTTT

d_gene: -
v_gene: TRBV7-2
abundance: -
j_gene: TRBJ2-3
CDR3aa: CASSVGSLTDTQYF
CDR3nt: TGTGCCAGCAGCGTCGGTAGCCTCACAGATACGCAGTATTTT

d_gene: TRBD1
v_gene: TRBV10-3
abundance: -
j_gene: TRBJ2-7
CDR3aa: CAISGNPTGGGSYEQYF
CDR3nt: TGTGCCATCAGTGGGAACCCGACAGGGGGCGGCTCCTACGAGCAGTACTTC

d_gene: -
v_gene: TRBV7-8
abundance: once
j_gene: TRBJ2-1
CDR3aa: CASSARRLATKQFF
CDR3nt: TGTGCCAGCAGCGCCCGCCGGCTAGCGACAAAGCAGTTCTTC

d_gene: -
v_gene: TRBV20-1
abundance: -
j_gene: TRBJ1-1
CDR3aa: CSARRDSEAFF
CDR3nt: TGCAGTGCTAGAAGAGACAGTGAAGCTTTCTTT

d_gene: -
v_gene: TRBV7-9
abundance: -
j_gene: TRBJ2-5
CDR3aa: CASSLQGDRETQYF
CDR3nt: TGTGCCAGCAGCCTGCAGGGCGACCGGGAGACCCAGTACTTC

d_gene: -
v_gene: TRBV5-6
abundance: -
j_gene: TRBJ2-5
CDR3aa: CASSSAAGTQYF
CDR3nt: TGTGCCAGCAGCTCCGCCGCAGGGACCCAGTACTTC

d_gene: -
v_gene: TRBV7-2
abundance: once
j_gene: TRBJ1-2
CDR3aa: CASSSVEGYGYTF
CDR3nt: TGTGCCAGCAGCTCGGTGGAGGGATACGGCTACACCTTC

d_gene: -
v_gene: TRBV2
abundance: -
j_gene: TRBJ2-5
CDR3aa: CASSPNRETETQYF
CDR3nt: TGTGCCAGCAGTCCAAACAGGGAAACGGAGACCCAGTACTTC

d_gene: -
v_gene: TRBV28
abundance: -
j_gene: TRBJ2-5
CDR3aa: CASSLSNQETQYF
CDR3nt: TGTGCCAGCAGTTTGTCCAACCAAGAGACCCAGTACTTC

d_gene: TRBD2
v_gene: TRBV5-1
abundance: few
j_gene: TRBJ2-1
CDR3aa: CASSLAQIAGSNEQFF
CDR3nt: TGCGCCAGCAGCTTGGCCCAAATAGCGGGGTCCAATGAGCAGTTCTTC

d_gene: TRBD2
v_gene: TRBV7-2
abundance: -
j_gene: TRBJ2-3
CDR3aa: CASAGGARLDTQYF
CDR3nt: TGTGCCAGCGCCGGGGGGGCGCGTTTAGATACGCAGTATTTT

d_gene: TRBD1
v_gene: TRBV7-2
abundance: few
j_gene: TRBJ1-2
CDR3aa: CASSLHTGGRGYTF
CDR3nt: TGTGCCAGCAGCTTACACACAGGGGGCAGAGGCTACACCTTC

d_gene: TRBD2
v_gene: TRBV4-1
abundance: -
j_gene: TRBJ2-1
CDR3aa: CASSQEWLLAGAYNEQFF
CDR3nt: TGCGCCAGCAGCCAAGAGTGGTTACTAGCGGGAGCCTACAATGAGCAGTTCTTC

d_gene: -
v_gene: TRBV19
abundance: -
j_gene: TRBJ2-3
CDR3aa: CASSTLAAATDTQYF
CDR3nt: TGTGCCAGTAGTACCCTAGCAGCAGCCACAGATACGCAGTATTTT

d_gene: TRBD2
v_gene: TRBV28
abundance: -
j_gene: TRBJ2-1
CDR3aa: CASSFTTSAYNEQFF
CDR3nt: TGTGCCAGCAGTTTTACTACTAGCGCCTACAATGAGCAGTTCTTC

d_gene: TRBD2
v_gene: TRBV28
abundance: -
j_gene: TRBJ2-2
CDR3aa: CASSSSGSRGAGELFF
CDR3nt: TGTGCCAGCAGTTCCAGCGGGAGCCGGGGCGCCGGGGAGCTGTTTTTT

d_gene: -
v_gene: TRBV7-2
abundance: -
j_gene: TRBJ1-5
CDR3aa: CASSLDGSGVQPQHF
CDR3nt: TGTGCCAGCAGCTTAGACGGGTCAGGGGTGCAGCCCCAGCATTTT

d_gene: -
v_gene: TRBV25-1
abundance: -
j_gene: TRBJ2-5
CDR3aa: CASSEQNRVETQYF
CDR3nt: TGTGCCAGCAGTGAACAAAACAGGGTCGAGACCCAGTACTTC

d_gene: -
v_gene: TRBV5-4
abundance: -
j_gene: TRBJ2-5
CDR3aa: CASSLGEGLIGWGETQYF
CDR3nt: TGTGCCAGCAGCTTGGGAGAGGGACTTATTGGCTGGGGAGAGACCCAGTACTTC

d_gene: -
v_gene: TRBV7-3
abundance: -
j_gene: TRBJ2-2
CDR3aa: CASSLGALKGTGADRELFF
CDR3nt: TGTGCCAGCAGCTTAGGGGCCCTTAAAGGAACGGGCGCGGATAGGGAGCTGTTTTTT

d_gene: -
v_gene: TRBV19
abundance: -
j_gene: TRBJ1-1
CDR3aa: CASRWGGNTEAFF
CDR3nt: TGTGCCAGTAGATGGGGCGGAAACACTGAAGCTTTCTTT

d_gene: -
v_gene: TRBV5-1
abundance: -
j_gene: TRBJ2-7
CDR3aa: CASSLVGGYEQYF
CDR3nt: TGCGCCAGCAGCTTGGTAGGGGGCTACGAGCAGTACTTC

d_gene: -
v_gene: TRBV6-6
abundance: -
j_gene: TRBJ2-5
CDR3aa: CASRGSAQETQYF
CDR3nt: TGTGCCAGCAGGGGTAGCGCACAAGAGACCCAGTACTTC

d_gene: -
v_gene: TRBV5-1
abundance: -
j_gene: TRBJ2-5
CDR3aa: CASTVGGGKETQYF
CDR3nt: TGCGCCAGCACCGTTGGGGGGGGCAAAGAGACCCAGTACTTC

d_gene: TRBD2
v_gene: TRBV5-1
abundance: -
j_gene: TRBJ2-1
CDR3aa: CASSINIAGGYNEQFF
CDR3nt: TGCGCCAGCAGCATCAACATAGCGGGAGGGTACAATGAGCAGTTCTTC

d_gene: -
v_gene: TRBV19
abundance: -
j_gene: TRBJ2-2
CDR3aa: CASREGGYTGELFF
CDR3nt: TGTGCCAGTAGAGAGGGGGGGTATACCGGGGAGCTGTTTTTT

d_gene: -
v_gene: TRBV7-3
abundance: -
j_gene: TRBJ2-1
CDR3aa: CASSLVSEAPYNEQFF
CDR3nt: TGTGCCAGCAGCTTAGTCTCCGAGGCCCCCTACAATGAGCAGTTCTTC

d_gene: TRBD1
v_gene: TRBV28
abundance: -
j_gene: TRBJ2-7
CDR3aa: CASRDRGYEQYF
CDR3nt: TGTGCCAGCCGGGACAGGGGGTACGAGCAGTACTTC

d_gene: TRBD2
v_gene: TRBV2
abundance: -
j_gene: TRBJ2-7
CDR3aa: CATKLAGAYEQYF
CDR3nt: TGTGCCACCAAGTTAGCGGGAGCCTACGAGCAGTACTTC

d_gene: -
v_gene: TRBV30
abundance: -
j_gene: TRBJ2-3
CDR3aa: CAWSGQWTSTDTQYF
CDR3nt: TGTGCCTGGAGTGGGCAATGGACTAGCACAGATACGCAGTATTTT

d_gene: -
v_gene: TRBV5-1
abundance: -
j_gene: TRBJ2-5
CDR3aa: CAALGGTPLEGTQYF
CDR3nt: TGCGCCGCTCTCGGCGGCACCCCTTTGGAAGGGACCCAGTACTTC

d_gene: TRBD1
v_gene: TRBV10-3
abundance: medium-sized
j_gene: TRBJ2-7
CDR3aa: CAISGTGDAQYF
CDR3nt: TGTGCCATCAGTGGCACAGGGGATGCGCAGTACTTC

d_gene: -
v_gene: TRBV7-2
abundance: -
j_gene: TRBJ1-1
CDR3aa: CASSLGVPTEAFF
CDR3nt: TGTGCCAGCAGCTTAGGAGTCCCGACTGAAGCTTTCTTT

d_gene: -
v_gene: TRBV15
abundance: -
j_gene: TRBJ2-3
CDR3aa: CATSRDGGADTQYF
CDR3nt: TGTGCCACCAGCAGAGATGGCGGGGCAGATACGCAGTATTTT

d_gene: -
v_gene: TRBV9
abundance: -
j_gene: TRBJ1-1
CDR3aa: CASSVAIQGWLDTEAFF
CDR3nt: TGTGCCAGCAGCGTAGCAATTCAGGGATGGCTAGACACTGAAGCTTTCTTT

d_gene: TRBD2
v_gene: TRBV29-1
abundance: -
j_gene: TRBJ2-3
CDR3aa: CSVETSGITDTQYF
CDR3nt: TGCAGCGTCGAGACTAGCGGTATCACAGATACGCAGTATTTT

d_gene: TRBD1
v_gene: TRBV7-9
abundance: -
j_gene: TRBJ1-5
CDR3aa: CASSFDRENQPQHF
CDR3nt: TGTGCCAGCAGCTTCGACAGGGAAAATCAGCCCCAGCATTTT

d_gene: TRBD2
v_gene: TRBV30
abundance: -
j_gene: TRBJ2-7
CDR3aa: CAFASGSFYEQYF
CDR3nt: TGTGCCTTCGCTAGCGGGAGCTTCTACGAGCAGTACTTC

d_gene: -
v_gene: TRBV7-9
abundance: -
j_gene: TRBJ1-1
CDR3aa: CASSFGDRMNTEAFF
CDR3nt: TGTGCCAGCAGCTTTGGAGACAGGATGAACACTGAAGCTTTCTTT

d_gene: -
v_gene: TRBV9
abundance: -
j_gene: TRBJ2-1
CDR3aa: CASSPRNSYNEQFF
CDR3nt: TGTGCCAGCAGCCCCCGGAACAGCTACAATGAGCAGTTCTTC

d_gene: TRBD2
v_gene: TRBV7-8
abundance: few
j_gene: TRBJ2-7
CDR3aa: CASSPLGLAGDQYF
CDR3nt: TGTGCCAGCAGCCCCCTGGGACTAGCGGGAGATCAGTACTTC

d_gene: -
v_gene: TRBV27
abundance: -
j_gene: TRBJ1-3
CDR3aa: CASSARGQSFSGNTIYF
CDR3nt: TGTGCCAGCAGTGCGAGAGGCCAGTCTTTCTCTGGAAACACCATATATTTT

d_gene: -
v_gene: TRBV9
abundance: -
j_gene: TRBJ1-5
CDR3aa: CASSAEGSGRGPQHF
CDR3nt: TGTGCCAGCAGCGCCGAGGGGAGTGGGAGGGGGCCCCAGCATTTT

d_gene: -
v_gene: TRBV14
abundance: -
j_gene: TRBJ2-7
CDR3aa: CASSQEKRSSYEQYF
CDR3nt: TGTGCCAGCAGCCAAGAAAAAAGGAGCTCCTACGAGCAGTACTTC